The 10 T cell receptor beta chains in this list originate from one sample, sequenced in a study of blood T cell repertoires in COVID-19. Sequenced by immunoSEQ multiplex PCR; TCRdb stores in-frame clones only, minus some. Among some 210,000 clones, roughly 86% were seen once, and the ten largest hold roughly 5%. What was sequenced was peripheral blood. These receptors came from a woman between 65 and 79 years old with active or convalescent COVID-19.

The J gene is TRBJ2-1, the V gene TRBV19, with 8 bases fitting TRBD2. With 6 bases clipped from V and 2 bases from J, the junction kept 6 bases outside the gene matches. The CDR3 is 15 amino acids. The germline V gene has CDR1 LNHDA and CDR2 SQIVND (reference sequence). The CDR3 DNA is TGTGCCAGTAGACGGAGCGGGGGTCCCTACAATGAGCAGTTCTTC. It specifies CASRRSGGPYNEQFF.

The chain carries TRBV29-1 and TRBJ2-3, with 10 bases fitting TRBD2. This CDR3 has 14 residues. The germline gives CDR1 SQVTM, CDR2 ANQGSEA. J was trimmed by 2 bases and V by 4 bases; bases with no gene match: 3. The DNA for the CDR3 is TGCAGCGTTGTAGGACTAGCGGTCACAGATACGCAGTATTTT. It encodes CSVVGLAVTDTQYF.

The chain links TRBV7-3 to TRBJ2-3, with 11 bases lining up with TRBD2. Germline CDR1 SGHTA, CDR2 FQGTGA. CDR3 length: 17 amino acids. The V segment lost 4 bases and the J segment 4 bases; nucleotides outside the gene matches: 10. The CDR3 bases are TGTGCCAGCAGCTCCGGGACTAGCGGATTCGATGCAGATACGCAGTATTTT. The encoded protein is CASSSGTSGFDADTQYF.

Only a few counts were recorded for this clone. CDR3 loop: CASSLFLAGVKFF. CDR3 in DNA: TGCGCCAGCAGCTTGTTCCTAGCGGGAGTGAAGTTCTTC. The chain combines TRBV5-1 with TRBJ2-1; 10 positions agree with TRBD2. The CDR3 runs to 13 residues. J gave up 14 bases and V 1 base, and 6 bases lay outside the gene matches. Per germline, CDR1 SGHRS and CDR2 YFSETQ.

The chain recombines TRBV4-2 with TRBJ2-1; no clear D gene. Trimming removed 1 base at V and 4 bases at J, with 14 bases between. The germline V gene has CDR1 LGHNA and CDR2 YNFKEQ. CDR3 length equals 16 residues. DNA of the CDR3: TGTGCCAGCAGCCAAGTTCCATTAGCCGTTTACAATGAGCAGTTCTTC. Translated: CASSQVPLAVYNEQFF.

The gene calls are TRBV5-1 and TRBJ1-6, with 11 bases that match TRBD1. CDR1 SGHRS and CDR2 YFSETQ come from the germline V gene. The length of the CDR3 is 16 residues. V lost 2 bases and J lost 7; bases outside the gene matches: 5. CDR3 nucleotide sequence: TGCGCCAGCAGCTTATCCGGGACAGGGGGGAATTCACCCCTCCACTTT. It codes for CASSLSGTGGNSPLHF.

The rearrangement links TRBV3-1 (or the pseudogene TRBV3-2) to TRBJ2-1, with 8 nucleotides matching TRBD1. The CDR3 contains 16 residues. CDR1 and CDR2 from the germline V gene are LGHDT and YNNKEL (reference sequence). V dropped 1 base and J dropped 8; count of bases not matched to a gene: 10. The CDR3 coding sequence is TGTGCCAGCAGCCAAGCTTCAGGGGGCGTAGTCTATGAGCAGTTCTTC. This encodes CASSQASGGVVYEQFF.

CDR3 sequence reads: CASSQALGQGYEQYF. The CDR3 nucleotides are TGTGCCAGCAGCCAAGCCCTGGGACAGGGCTACGAGCAGTACTTC. This chain uses TRBV3-1 (or the pseudogene TRBV3-2) with TRBJ2-7; 9 bases agree with TRBD1. J was trimmed by 3 bases and V by 1 base; bases with no gene match: 4. CDR1 and CDR2 (germline): LGHDT, YNNKEL (reference sequence). CDR3 length: 15 residues.

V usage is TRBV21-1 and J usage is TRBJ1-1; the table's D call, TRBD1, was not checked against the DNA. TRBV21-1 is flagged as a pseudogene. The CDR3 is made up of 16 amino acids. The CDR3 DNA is TGTGCCAGCAGCTCACGCGGACAGGGGGGGAACACTGAAGCTTTCTTT. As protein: CASSSRGQGGNTEAFF.

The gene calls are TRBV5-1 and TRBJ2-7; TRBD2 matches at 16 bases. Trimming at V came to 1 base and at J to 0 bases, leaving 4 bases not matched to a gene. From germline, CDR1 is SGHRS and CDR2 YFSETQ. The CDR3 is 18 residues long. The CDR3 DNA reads TGCGCCAGCAGCTTGACCGGGACTAGCGGGAGGGCCTCCTACGAGCAGTACTTC. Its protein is CASSLTGTSGRASYEQYF.